In its sample, the clone carrying this T cell receptor (beta chain) was seen a few times. This CDR3 is 12 amino acids long. V was trimmed by 6 bases and J by 7 bases, leaving 13 bases between them. Per the germline V gene, CDR1 is SEHNR and CDR2 is FQNEAQ (reference sequence). This sample was taken from a study of blood T cell repertoires in COVID-19. As handled by the study authors: Estimation of nucleated cell counts relied on the amplification of reference gene primers. Using immunoSEQ multiplex PCR, the repertoire was profiled, and TCRdb retains in-frame clones only, with some absent. V and J calls and clone size are as listed in that table; D and trimming were resolved from the DNA. Here the sample spans more than 110,000 clones, approximately 91% being singletons.

The sequencing input was peripheral blood. V and J are TRBV7-9 and TRBJ2-7; D is possibly TRBD2 (5 bases). The TCR originated in a man aged 50-60 years with active or convalescent COVID-19. For the CDR3, the DNA is TGTGCCAGCAGTCGTGCAGGCGGGGAGCAGTACTTC. It specifies CASSRAGGEQYF.